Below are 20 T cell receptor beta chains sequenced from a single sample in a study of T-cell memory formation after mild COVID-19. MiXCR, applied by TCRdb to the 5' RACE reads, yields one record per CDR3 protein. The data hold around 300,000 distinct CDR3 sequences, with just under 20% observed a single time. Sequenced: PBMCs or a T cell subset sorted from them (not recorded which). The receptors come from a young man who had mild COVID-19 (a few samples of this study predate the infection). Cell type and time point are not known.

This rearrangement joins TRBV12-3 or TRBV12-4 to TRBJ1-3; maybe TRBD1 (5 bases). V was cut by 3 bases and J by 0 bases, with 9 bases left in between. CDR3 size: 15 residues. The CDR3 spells CASSLGLGSGNTIYF. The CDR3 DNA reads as TGTGCCAGCAGTTTGGGACTGGGCTCTGGAAACACCATATATTTT.

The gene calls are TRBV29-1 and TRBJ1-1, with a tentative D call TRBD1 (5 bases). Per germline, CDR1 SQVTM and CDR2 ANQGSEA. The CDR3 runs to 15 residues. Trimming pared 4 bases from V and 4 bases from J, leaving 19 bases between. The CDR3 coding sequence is TGCAGCGTTGGCCCTCGGGACCCCAGGAGCACTGAAGCTTTCTTT. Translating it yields CSVGPRDPRSTEAFF.

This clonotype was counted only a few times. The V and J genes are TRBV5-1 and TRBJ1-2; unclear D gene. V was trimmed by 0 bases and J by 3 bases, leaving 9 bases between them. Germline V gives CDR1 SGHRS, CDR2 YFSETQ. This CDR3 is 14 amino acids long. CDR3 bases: TGCGCCAGCAGCTTGGTGCCCACAGACTATGGCTACACCTTC. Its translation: CASSLVPTDYGYTF.

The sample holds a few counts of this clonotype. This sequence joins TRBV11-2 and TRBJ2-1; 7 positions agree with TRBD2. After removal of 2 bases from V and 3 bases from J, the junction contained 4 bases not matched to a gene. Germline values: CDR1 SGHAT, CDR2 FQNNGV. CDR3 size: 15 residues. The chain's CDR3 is CASSLRLADYNEQFF. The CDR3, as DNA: TGTGCCAGCAGCTTACGGCTAGCGGACTACAATGAGCAGTTCTTC.

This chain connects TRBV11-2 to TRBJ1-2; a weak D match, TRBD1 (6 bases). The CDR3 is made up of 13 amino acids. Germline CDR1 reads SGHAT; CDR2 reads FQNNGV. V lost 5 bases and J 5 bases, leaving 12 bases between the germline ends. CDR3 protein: CASSAYGQYGYTF. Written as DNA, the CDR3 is TGTGCCAGCAGCGCCTACGGACAGTATGGCTACACCTTC.

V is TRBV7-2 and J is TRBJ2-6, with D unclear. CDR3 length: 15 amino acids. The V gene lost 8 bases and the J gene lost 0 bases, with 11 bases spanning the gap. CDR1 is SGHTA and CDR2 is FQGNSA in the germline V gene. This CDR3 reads CASHPPLSGANVLTF. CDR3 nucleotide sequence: TGTGCCAGCCACCCCCCCCTCTCTGGGGCCAACGTCCTGACTTTC.

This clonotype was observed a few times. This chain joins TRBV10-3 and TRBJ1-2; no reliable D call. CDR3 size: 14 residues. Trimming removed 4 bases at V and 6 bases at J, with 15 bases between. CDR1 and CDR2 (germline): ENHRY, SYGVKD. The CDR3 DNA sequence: TGTGCCATCAGTGCCGTTACACGAGGGAATGGCTACACCTTC. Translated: CAISAVTRGNGYTF.

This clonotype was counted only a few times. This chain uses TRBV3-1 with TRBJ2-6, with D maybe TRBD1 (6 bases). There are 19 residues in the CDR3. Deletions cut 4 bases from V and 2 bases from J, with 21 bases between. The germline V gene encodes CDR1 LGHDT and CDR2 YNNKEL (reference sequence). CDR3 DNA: TGTGCCAGCAGCCCTCTTGCTTGGACAGATAAAACTGGGGCCAACGTCCTGACTTTC. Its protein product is CASSPLAWTDKTGANVLTF.

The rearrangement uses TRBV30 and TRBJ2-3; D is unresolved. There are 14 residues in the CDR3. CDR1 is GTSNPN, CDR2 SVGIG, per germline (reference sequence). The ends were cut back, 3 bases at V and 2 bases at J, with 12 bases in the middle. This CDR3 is CAWSLGPNTDTQYF. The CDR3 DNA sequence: TGTGCCTGGAGCCTAGGACCGAACACAGATACGCAGTATTTT.

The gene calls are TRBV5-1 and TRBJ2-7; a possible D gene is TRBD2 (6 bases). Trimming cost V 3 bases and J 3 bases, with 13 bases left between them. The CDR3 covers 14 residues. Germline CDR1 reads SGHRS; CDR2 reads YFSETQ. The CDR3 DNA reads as TGCGCCAGCAGCTGGGGGGACGGTTACTACGAGCAGTACTTC. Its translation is CASSWGDGYYEQYF.

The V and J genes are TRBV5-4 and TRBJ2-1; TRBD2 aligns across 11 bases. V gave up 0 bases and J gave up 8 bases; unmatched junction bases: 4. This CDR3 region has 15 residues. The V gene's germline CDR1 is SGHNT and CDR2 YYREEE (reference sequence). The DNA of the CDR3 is TGTGCCAGCAGCTTGGGGCTAGCGGGGGGTTATGAGCAGTTCTTC. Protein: CASSLGLAGGYEQFF.

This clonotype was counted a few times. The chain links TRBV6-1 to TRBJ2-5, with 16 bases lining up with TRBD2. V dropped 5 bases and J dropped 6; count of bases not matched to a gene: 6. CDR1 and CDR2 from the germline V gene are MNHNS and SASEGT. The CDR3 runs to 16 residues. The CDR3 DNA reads TGTGCCAGCAGTCTAGGGACTAGCGGGGGGGCACAGACCCAGTACTTC. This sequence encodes CASSLGTSGGAQTQYF.

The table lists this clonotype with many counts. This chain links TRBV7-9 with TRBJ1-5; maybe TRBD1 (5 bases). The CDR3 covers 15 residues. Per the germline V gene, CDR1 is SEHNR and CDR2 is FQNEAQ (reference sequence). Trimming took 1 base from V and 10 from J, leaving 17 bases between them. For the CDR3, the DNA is TGTGCCAGCAGCTTAGGGGGGGAGGGGACCCAACCCCAGCATTTT. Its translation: CASSLGGEGTQPQHF.

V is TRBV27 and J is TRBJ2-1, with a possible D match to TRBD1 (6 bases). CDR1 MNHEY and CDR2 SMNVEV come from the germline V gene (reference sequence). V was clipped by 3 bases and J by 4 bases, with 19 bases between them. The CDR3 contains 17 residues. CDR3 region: CASSFVPVRTEYNEQFF. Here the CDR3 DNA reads TGTGCCAGCAGTTTTGTCCCCGTACGGACAGAATACAATGAGCAGTTCTTC.

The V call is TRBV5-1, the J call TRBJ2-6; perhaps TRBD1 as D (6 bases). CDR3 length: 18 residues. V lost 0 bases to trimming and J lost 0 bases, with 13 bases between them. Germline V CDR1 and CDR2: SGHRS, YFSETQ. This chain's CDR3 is CASSLGFGQSSGANVLTF. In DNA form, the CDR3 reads TGCGCCAGCAGCTTGGGCTTTGGACAGAGCTCTGGGGCCAACGTCCTGACTTTC.

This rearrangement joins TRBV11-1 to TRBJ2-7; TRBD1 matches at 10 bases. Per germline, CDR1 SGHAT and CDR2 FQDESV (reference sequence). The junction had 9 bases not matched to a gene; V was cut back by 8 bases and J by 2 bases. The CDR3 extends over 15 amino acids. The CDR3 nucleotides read TGTGCCAGCTGTGACCGGGACAGGGGTACCTACGAGCAGTACTTC. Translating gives CASCDRDRGTYEQYF.

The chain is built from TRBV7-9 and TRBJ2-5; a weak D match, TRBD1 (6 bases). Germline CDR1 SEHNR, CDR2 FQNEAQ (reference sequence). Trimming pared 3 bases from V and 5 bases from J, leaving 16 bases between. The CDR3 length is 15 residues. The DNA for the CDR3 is TGTGCCAGCAGCTTTGGGTTAACAGGGAAGGAGACCCAGTACTTC. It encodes CASSFGLTGKETQYF.

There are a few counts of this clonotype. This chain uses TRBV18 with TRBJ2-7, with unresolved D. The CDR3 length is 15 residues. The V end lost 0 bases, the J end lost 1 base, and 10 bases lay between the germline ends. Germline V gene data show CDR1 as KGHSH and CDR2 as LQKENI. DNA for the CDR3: TGTGCCAGCTCACCACCCACCGTGGGTTCCTACGAGCAGTACTTC. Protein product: CASSPPTVGSYEQYF.

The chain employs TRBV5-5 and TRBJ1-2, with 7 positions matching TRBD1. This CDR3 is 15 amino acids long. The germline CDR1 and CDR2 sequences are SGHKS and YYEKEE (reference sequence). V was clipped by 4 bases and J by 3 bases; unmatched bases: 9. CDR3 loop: CASSRDRDSYYGYTF. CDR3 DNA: TGTGCCAGCAGCCGCGACCGGGACAGTTACTATGGCTACACCTTC.

DNA of the CDR3: TGCAGTGCTATTAGGGGGCCCGGCTATGGCTACACCTTC. It codes for CSAIRGPGYGYTF. The chain joins TRBV20-1 to TRBJ1-2, with TRBD1 matching over 7 bases. Germline assignment: CDR1 DFQATT and CDR2 SNEGSKA (reference sequence). The ends lost 4 bases at V and 4 bases at J; junction bases unmatched: 6. The CDR3 runs to 13 residues.